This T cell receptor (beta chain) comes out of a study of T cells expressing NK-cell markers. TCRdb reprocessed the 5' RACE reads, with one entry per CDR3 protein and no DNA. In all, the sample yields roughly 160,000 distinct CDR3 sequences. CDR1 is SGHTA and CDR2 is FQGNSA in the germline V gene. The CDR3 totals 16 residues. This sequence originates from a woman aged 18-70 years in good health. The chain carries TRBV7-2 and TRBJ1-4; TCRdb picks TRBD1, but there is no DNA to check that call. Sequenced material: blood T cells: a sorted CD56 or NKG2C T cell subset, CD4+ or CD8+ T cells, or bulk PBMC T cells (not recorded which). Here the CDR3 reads CASSLVIGKGNEKLFF.